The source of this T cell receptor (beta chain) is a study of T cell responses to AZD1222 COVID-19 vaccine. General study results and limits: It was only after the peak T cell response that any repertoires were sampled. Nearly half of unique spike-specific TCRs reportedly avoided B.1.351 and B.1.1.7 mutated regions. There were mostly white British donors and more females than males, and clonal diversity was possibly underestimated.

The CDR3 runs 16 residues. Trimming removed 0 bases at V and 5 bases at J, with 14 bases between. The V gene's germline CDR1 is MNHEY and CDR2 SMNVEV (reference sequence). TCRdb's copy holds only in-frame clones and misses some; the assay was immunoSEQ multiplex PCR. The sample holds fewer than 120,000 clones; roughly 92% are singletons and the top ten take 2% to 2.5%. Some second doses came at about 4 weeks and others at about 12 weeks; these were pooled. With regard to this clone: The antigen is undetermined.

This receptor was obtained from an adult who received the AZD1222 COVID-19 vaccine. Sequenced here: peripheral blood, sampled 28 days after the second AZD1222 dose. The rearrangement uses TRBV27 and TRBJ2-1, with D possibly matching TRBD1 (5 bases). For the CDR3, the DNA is TGTGCCAGCAGTTTATCGGCGGCAGGGAAAGACAATGAGCAGTTCTTC. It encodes CASSLSAAGKDNEQFF.